This T cell receptor (beta chain) was profiled in a study of T cells in Graves' hyperthyroidism and ophthalmopathy (dated by TCRdb to between 2019 and 2020). Broadly, across the study: Peripheral blood was collected at initial diagnosis, before any treatment. To identify TCR V-J signatures that set the groups apart, the researchers used a discovery cohort of roughly 100 patients, made up of about 44 with Graves' ophthalmopathy and about 59 with stable Graves' hyperthyroidism. Whether ophthalmopathy could be predicted prospectively was tested in an independent validation cohort made up of 18 hyperthyroidism patients plus 17 patients who later progressed to ophthalmopathy. The roughly 94 discovery patients were randomly divided into training and test sets at a 7:3 ratio. Thyroid tissue and blood T-cell repertoires from six or seven Graves' hyperthyroidism patients were also compared in the study. After sampling, hyperthyroidism patients received methimazole starting at 30 mg daily, and ophthalmopathy patients received high-dose intravenous methylprednisolone. TCR Vbeta CDR3 sequencing of 135 peripheral blood samples (over 40 ophthalmopathy, 75 or so hyperthyroidism and approximately 17 progressor patients) is reported in the paper. Study-wide findings and limitations: Sample size was not statistically predetermined, and blinding of investigators to group allocation was not performed. Most expanded thyroid clonotypes (frequency above 0.001) were also detected in blood, suggesting blood repertoires may reflect thyroid immune responses. A model built on a 13 V-J signature distinguished ophthalmopathy from stable hyperthyroidism, reaching over 85% sensitivity and under 84% specificity in cross-validation and 80%/75% in testing. In validation, the model predicted progression to ophthalmopathy with around 71% sensitivity and approximately 72% specificity, a median of 6.5 months before onset.

Ophthalmopathy patients had moderately to severely active disease, Clinical Activity Score of at least 3, NOSPECS grade of at least 4, and duration under 3 months. Patients with uncontrolled infections, other autoimmune diseases, pregnancy or lactation were excluded. Diagnoses were established on the basis of clinical symptoms, serum thyroxine and TRAb, thyroid ultrasound, and orbital computed tomography. PBMCs were isolated from around 10 ml of fresh peripheral blood by Ficoll-Paque density gradient centrifugation. Trizol reagent was used to extract total RNA, and RNA quality was then checked on an Agilent 2100 Bioanalyzer. The TCR beta CDR3 regions were amplified from RNA transcripts. For the first round of RT-PCR on the TCR CDR3, the HTBI primer set was used together with the Qiagen OneStep RT-PCR kit. Libraries were constructed in a second round of multiplex PCR, after which size selection and purification were carried out. Sequencing of the libraries was done on an Illumina HiSeq2000 using paired-end 100 bp reads. From the authors' description of their analysis: Raw data were processed with SOAPnuke, discarding reads with adapters, uncalled bases, mean Phred below 15, or no exact constant-primer or identifier match. High-quality paired reads were merged with COPE v1.2.5, and unique nucleotide sequences were defined as clonotypes. MiTCR v1.1 was used to align the clonotypes against IMGT TRBV, TRBD and TRBJ reference segments. Analysis was restricted to V-J combinations with a frequency above 0.0001, which covered just over 98% of repertoires. A TCS score was defined as the ratio of F50 (clonal expansion) to E x V (chaos), with BLOSUM62-based TCRdist applied between CDR3 peptides within each V-J. Welch's t-statistics and random forest reduced roughly 500 V-J features to 13, which were used in a naive Bayes classifier (R e1071). TCRdb took the public reads, trimmed them with fastp at Q25, ran MiXCR for clone calling and kept in-frame beta chains. Each CDR3 protein gets just one entry, which takes the most common genes and DNA from the rows behind it. The V and J calls here are based on TCRdb, not the publication. The sample table shows about 640,000 distinct CDR3 sequences, and less than 25% are seen once. The ten biggest clones cover more than 30% of the sample.

This clonotype was seen only a few times. It has no known antigen specificity. There are no base qualities to consult, and no much larger clone falls within one base. The receptor was derived from a man aged 25-45 years with Graves' ophthalmopathy. Sequenced: blood.

The DNA sequence is TGTGCCAGCAGTGAAGCGCCGCAGGGGGCGGGTCAGCCCCAGCATTTT. The encoded protein is CASSEAPQGAGQPQHF. The sequence joins TRBV6-1 to TRBJ1-5, with 8 bases aligning to TRBD1. The germline V gene encodes CDR1 MNHNS and CDR2 SASEGT. CDR3 length: 16 amino acids, cysteine to phenylalanine. Only the CDR3 part of the read is kept: 48 bases, read in frame from the first base. V is trimmed back by 0 bases and J by 6 bases, and the junction contains 7 bases that no gene match accounts for.